These T cell receptor beta chains were read from a single sample in a study of beta chain features in type 1 diabetes. Sequenced by immunoSEQ multiplex PCR; TCRdb stores in-frame clones only, minus some. The data show 860,000 or so clones, 17% seen once. The sample taken for sequencing was naive CD4+ T cells from blood. These receptors came from a woman aged 18-29 years in good health. CDR3s include the opening cysteine and the closing phenylalanine or tryptophan. D genes are given only for firm matches. Clone size appears in some rows only: once, few, many, or a class for an expanded clone.

V gene	clone size	J gene	D gene	CDR3 DNA	CDR3 protein
TRBV6-5	-	TRBJ2-3	TRBD2	TGTGCCAGCAGTTACGATGGAGCGGGAGGGGATACGCAGTATTTT	CASSYDGAGGDTQYF
TRBV7-2	-	TRBJ2-1	-	TGTGCCAGCAGCGAGGGTACAGGGCGCTCCTACAATGAGCAGTTCTTC	CASSEGTGRSYNEQFF
TRBV18	few	TRBJ1-1	-	TGTGCCAGCTCCCGGAGGCCTGGACAGTGGAACACTGAAGCTTTCTTT	CASSRRPGQWNTEAFF
TRBV10-2	-	TRBJ1-1	-	TGCGCCAGCAGTACTAACACTGAAGCTTTCTTT	CASSTNTEAFF
TRBV14	few	TRBJ1-4	-	TGTGCCAGCAGCTCTAGTTTTGGTTTCGGGGAAAAACTGTTTTTT	CASSSSFGFGEKLFF
TRBV5-1	few	TRBJ2-7	TRBD1	TGCGCCAGCAGCTCGAATACGAGGACAGGGATCCACGAGCAGTACTTC	CASSSNTRTGIHEQYF
TRBV6-5	few	TRBJ2-7	TRBD2	TGTGCCAGCAGTGCACTAGCGGGAACTGAGCAGTACTTC	CASSALAGTEQYF
TRBV6-5	few	TRBJ1-5	-	TGTGCCAGCAGTCGTCTTAGTGTCCTTCAGCCCCAGCATTTT	CASSRLSVLQPQHF
TRBV11-3	-	TRBJ2-2	TRBD2	TGTGCCAGCAGCGCGCAGGGACTAGGGAACACCGGGGAGCTGTTTTTT	CASSAQGLGNTGELFF
TRBV5-1	few	TRBJ2-7	-	TGCGCCAGCAGTAGGACAGCCTCCTACGAGCAGTACTTC	CASSRTASYEQYF
TRBV28	-	TRBJ2-1	-	TGTGCCAGCAGTTCCCTCCGGGACTACAATGAGCAGTTCTTC	CASSSLRDYNEQFF
TRBV11-2	few	TRBJ2-3	-	TGTGCCAGCAGGCGTGCCACAGATACGCAGTATTTT	CASRRATDTQYF
TRBV11-2	few	TRBJ2-1	-	TGTGCCGTAAAAATGGACTACGGTTATGGTGAGCAGTTCTTC	CAVKMDYGYGEQFF
TRBV18	-	TRBJ2-7	-	TGTGCCAGCTCACAACAGGGCCAGTCCTACGAGCAGTACTTC	CASSQQGQSYEQYF
TRBV14	-	TRBJ2-2	TRBD2	TGTGCCAGCAGCCAACCCGGGACTAGCGTTGCGGGCACCGGGGAGCTGTTTTTT	CASSQPGTSVAGTGELFF
TRBV19	-	TRBJ2-1	-	TGTGCCAGCCTGAGGACTGGCGACAATGAGCAGTTCTTC	CASLRTGDNEQFF
TRBV7-9	-	TRBJ2-5	-	TGTGCCAGCGATGTCTGGCTGAGCCAAGAGACCCAGTACTTC	CASDVWLSQETQYF
TRBV18	once	TRBJ1-3	-	TGTGCCAGCTCCCCCTACGCCGGAAACACCATATATTTT	CASSPYAGNTIYF
TRBV7-9	-	TRBJ2-1	TRBD2	TGTGCCAGCAGCTTAGGAGGGCGGGAGAGGAATGAGCAGTTCTTC	CASSLGGRERNEQFF
TRBV19	-	TRBJ2-3	TRBD1	TGTGCCAGTATCGCGGGACAGGGGGCAACAGATACGCAGTATTTT	CASIAGQGATDTQYF
TRBV7-9	-	TRBJ2-7	-	TGTGCCAGCAGCCGCTATGGGGAGAGGGGCGAGTGGGGCTCCTACGAGCAGTACTTC	CASSRYGERGEWGSYEQYF
TRBV5-1	-	TRBJ2-7	-	TGCGCCAGCAGCTTCGCGGTAAGCTCCTACGAGCAGTACTTC	CASSFAVSSYEQYF